The T cell receptor (beta chain) under discussion was sequenced for a study of early stage breast cancer tumors. Study summary: ER+/PR+/HER2- status applied to about 80% of the 16 invasive breast tumors. Invasive lobular carcinomas made up four of 12 ER+/PR+/HER2- tumors.

TCRdb's copy holds only in-frame clones and misses some; the assay was immunoSEQ multiplex PCR. Among 12,000 to 15,000 clones listed, around 84% were seen once. Often about 100-340 mg of normal breast tissue was needed for DNA. The germline gives CDR1 GTSNPN, CDR2 SVGIG (reference sequence). With 4 bases removed from V and 3 bases from J, the gap between germline ends came to 16 bases. There are 15 residues in the CDR3. This clone was detected once. The material sequenced was normal breast tissue next to the tumor. The TCR originated in a person aged 25-39 years with breast cancer. V and J are TRBV30 and TRBJ2-1; D perhaps matches TRBD1 (6 bases). This CDR3 reads CAWIPQGSFYNEQFF. As DNA, the CDR3 is TGTGCCTGGATCCCCCAGGGGTCTTTCTACAATGAGCAGTTCTTC.